The entry that follows covers one T cell receptor beta chain sequence. This specimen belongs to a study of blood T cells in healthy people across ages. A J-beta primer mix and a sample-barcoded 5' primer were used in a second PCR of roughly 6 to 11 cycles. TCRdb redid the calling of the 5' RACE reads with MiXCR, one entry per CDR3 protein. The table includes fewer than 1.5 million distinct CDR3 sequences, roughly 40% detected once. V was pared by 1 base and J by 9 bases, with 10 bases between. The CDR3 covers 13 residues. V and J are TRBV12-3 or TRBV12-4 and TRBJ2-1, with D uncertain. This receptor was obtained from a woman under 30 in good health. Specimen: blood. The chain's CDR3 is CASSLGYSGEQFF. The CDR3 coding sequence is TGTGCCAGCAGTTTAGGGTACAGTGGTGAGCAGTTCTTC.